These T cell receptor beta chains were read from a single sample in a study of blood T cell repertoires in COVID-19. This table comes from immunoSEQ multiplex PCR, and its TCRdb copy is limited to in-frame clones, with some not included. Here the sample spans under 250,000 clones, 81% being singletons. The sequenced material came from PBMCs or T cells enriched from blood (not recorded which). The receptors were gathered from a woman between 50 and 59 years old with acute COVID-19. CDR3s include the opening cysteine and the closing phenylalanine or tryptophan. Clone size is shown for a subset of rows, as once, few, many or a class of expanded clone.

clone size	V gene	CDR3 protein
-	TRBV7-7	CASSFSGPGETQYF
few	TRBV19	CASSMAPKYEQYF
-	TRBV10-3	CAISEVAGAADTQYF
-	TRBV28	CASSLGQAPREKLFF
-	TRBV3-1/TRBV3-2	CASSQPRGTSGGGETQYF
-	TRBV19	CASSISFSGANVLTF
-	TRBV19	CASRLANRGFNQPQHF
-	TRBV6-5	CASTAWGGRNEQFF
-	TRBV18	CASSPTGTEAFF
-	TRBV6-1	CASSEEDTFYEQYF
-	TRBV6-2/TRBV6-3	CASSDPPGIEAFF
-	TRBV27	CASSSTGTGSYEQYF
-	TRBV2	CASSGDRGSEKLFF
once	TRBV21-1	CASSKATGIIYEQYF
-	TRBV6-2/TRBV6-3	CASSVQGAETQYF
once	TRBV10-3	CATGPGFTEAFF
once	TRBV29-1	CSTPLGLHNEQFF
-	TRBV3-1/TRBV3-2	CASSQRGGSGANVLTF
-	TRBV5-1	CASSLLGGNTEAFF
-	TRBV28	CASSLWLEGQGSYGYTF
once	TRBV5-1	CASSLGQGASTANEKLFF
-	TRBV7-3	CASSPTGSGMFTEAFF
-	TRBV3-1/TRBV3-2	CASSRRLATNEKLFF
-	TRBV20-1	CSASQGGGPYEQYF
-	TRBV14	CASSQWGGSEQFF
-	TRBV19	CASSIRDTNQPQHF
-	TRBV15	CATSRDRRNTGENEKLFF
-	TRBV7-9	CASSPVRVTGSEKLFF
-	TRBV5-1	CASSLAPGVGVDTQYF
-	TRBV7-2	CASSLAGTSTYEQYF
-	TRBV19	CASSTRQGNQPQHF
-	TRBV28	CASTSHNEQFF
-	TRBV6-5	CASTDMSEKNTEAFF
-	TRBV7-9	CASSPGTHKDEKLFF
-	TRBV19	CASSTTSGSYGELFF
-	TRBV9	CASSVATGEYGYTF
-	TRBV2	CASSELTGEHEAFF